Below, 29 T cell receptor beta chains from the same sample are listed, as sequenced in a study of T cells in Graves' hyperthyroidism and ophthalmopathy. Amplification yielded TCR beta CDR3 regions, with RNA transcripts as the source. The TCR CDR3 first-round RT-PCR relied on the HTBI primer set. One entry per CDR3 protein results from TCRdb running MiXCR on the multiplex PCR reads. The repertoire consists of 620,000 or so distinct CDR3 sequences, with 13% to 15% occurring once and the leading ten covering around 13%. Sequencing was carried out using blood. The receptors shown here come from a woman between 45 and 65 years old with Graves' ophthalmopathy.

In this sample, this clonotype turned up a few times. The conserved phenylalanine or tryptophan normally closing the CDR3 is absent here, so this likely arose from a read error. This chain joins TRBV7-8 and TRBJ2-5; TRBD2 might be the D (5 bases). The CDR3 has 15 residues. Germline V gene sequence: CDR1 SGHVS, CDR2 FQNEAQ. The DNA for the CDR3 is TGTGCCAGCAGCCTAGCAAGGGCCGGCCGAGAGACCCAGTACCTC. Encoded protein: CASSLARAGRETQYL.

This clonotype was recorded at least ten times. The V call is TRBV7-9, the J call TRBJ1-1; D is unresolved. The CDR3 spans 17 residues. Trimming stripped 1 base from V and 0 bases from J, with 15 bases between. Germline V CDR1 and CDR2: SEHNR, FQNEAQ (reference sequence). The CDR3 loop is CASSLVGSRHMNTEAFF. In DNA, the CDR3 is TGTGCCAGCAGCTTAGTTGGTAGTCGGCACATGAACACTGAAGCTTTCTTT.

This clonotype came up many times. V and J are TRBV27 and TRBJ2-7, with 10 bases matching TRBD1. V gave up 7 bases and J gave up 3 bases; unmatched junction bases: 18. The germline V gene has CDR1 MNHEY and CDR2 SMNVEV (reference sequence). This CDR3 contains 18 residues. CDR3 in amino acids: CASTKAMLLRDRGYEQYF. The CDR3, as DNA: TGTGCCAGCACCAAGGCCATGCTACTCAGGGACAGGGGCTACGAGCAGTACTTC.

The gene calls are TRBV6-2 or TRBV6-3 and TRBJ2-4; D remains ambiguous. Germline V gene sequence: CDR1 MNHEY, CDR2 SVGEGT. V was trimmed by 6 bases and J by 0 bases, leaving 15 bases between them. The CDR3 is 16 amino acids. CDR3 sequence (DNA): TGTGCCAGCAGCGAAAGGAGAGAGATAGCCAAAAACATTCAGTACTTC. Protein: CASSERREIAKNIQYF.

This clonotype was found a few times. This rearrangement joins TRBV19 to TRBJ2-1; D remains unclear. The ends were cut back, 7 bases at V and 7 bases at J, with 17 bases in the middle. The V gene's germline CDR1 is LNHDA and CDR2 SQIVND (reference sequence). The CDR3 totals 14 residues. The CDR3 region is CASTGDGRMNEQFF. The CDR3 nucleotides are TGTGCCAGTACCGGTGATGGGCGGATGAATGAGCAGTTCTTC.

This clonotype was seen a few times. The chain recombines TRBV4-2 with TRBJ2-7; D may be TRBD1 (6 bases). Germline-derived CDR1 and CDR2 are LGHNA and YNFKEQ. CDR3 length equals 15 residues. Trimming pared 4 bases from V and 2 bases from J, leaving 15 bases between. CDR3 region: CASSLLRDNTYEQYF. CDR3 coding DNA: TGTGCCAGCAGCCTGCTCCGGGACAACACCTACGAGCAGTACTTC.

This rearrangement joins TRBV10-3 to TRBJ2-3; TRBD2 matches at 13 bases. Germline V CDR1 and CDR2: ENHRY, SYGVKD. V was pared by 4 bases and J by 1 base, with 11 bases of the junction left unmatched. The CDR3 sequence is 19 residues long. CDR3 sequence reads: CAISGGLAGPLAGTDTQYF. CDR3 bases: TGTGCCATCAGTGGGGGACTAGCGGGGCCTCTGGCTGGCACAGATACGCAGTATTTT.

This clonotype was recorded only once. This chain links TRBV7-2 with TRBJ1-2, with D tentatively TRBD1 (6 bases). The CDR3 is made up of 16 amino acids. CDR1 SGHTA and CDR2 FQGNSA come from the germline V gene. With 5 bases removed from V and 7 bases from J, the gap between germline ends came to 23 bases. In DNA, the CDR3 is TGTGCCAGCAGCGCCGTTGCCGGGACACGATCCGCTGGCTACACCTTC. Translated, it gives CASSAVAGTRSAGYTF.

There are a few counts of this clonotype. The chain couples TRBV19 to TRBJ1-1; TRBD1 is a possible D gene (6 bases). V lost 6 bases and J 4 bases, leaving 18 bases between the germline ends. The germline gives CDR1 LNHDA, CDR2 SQIVND (reference sequence). The CDR3 has 15 residues. The CDR3 reads CASRGVEQGITEAFF. CDR3 nucleotides: TGTGCCAGTAGGGGTGTGGAACAGGGAATCACTGAAGCTTTCTTT.

The V and J genes are TRBV5-6 and TRBJ2-5; D is unclear. Germline assignment: CDR1 SGHDT and CDR2 YYEEEE. V dropped 4 bases and J dropped 5 bases, with 6 bases sitting between them. The CDR3 contains 11 residues. This chain's CDR3 is CASSATETQYF. CDR3 nucleotides: TGTGCCAGCAGCGCGACTGAGACCCAGTACTTC.

Points on this clonotype: Possible read error: a much larger clone is one base away. The CDR3 DNA sequence: TGCGGTGCTAGAGATCGGGTCCACTCAGATACGCAGTATTTT. Amino acids: CGARDRVHSDTQYF. The rearrangement joins TRBV20-1 to TRBJ2-3, with D hard to call. The CDR3 runs to 14 residues. Per the germline V gene, CDR1 is DFQATT and CDR2 is SNEGSKA (reference sequence).

This clonotype was recorded many times. This chain connects TRBV7-2 to TRBJ2-7; maybe TRBD2 (5 bases). CDR3 length: 15 amino acids. Trimming stripped 3 bases from V and 3 bases from J, with 15 bases between. Germline CDR1 and CDR2: SGHTA and FQGNSA. In DNA, the CDR3 is TGTGCCAGCAGCTTTCAAAACGGGATAGGCTACGAGCAGTACTTC. Translating gives CASSFQNGIGYEQYF.

This clonotype showed up many times. The chain couples TRBV29-1 to TRBJ2-1, with 8 bases aligning to TRBD2. CDR3 length: 15 residues. Germline CDR1 and CDR2: SQVTM and ANQGSEA. V gave up 6 bases and J gave up 7 bases; unmatched junction bases: 14. DNA for the CDR3: TGCAGCGTGATCGTCCGGGACCGGGGGGGGAATGAGCAGTTCTTC. Its translation is CSVIVRDRGGNEQFF.

J is TRBJ2-5 and V is TRBV27, with 12 bases matching TRBD2. CDR1 is MNHEY and CDR2 is SMNVEV in the germline V gene (reference sequence). The CDR3 has 15 amino acids. Trimming removed 2 bases from V and 4 bases from J; junction bases left unmatched: 2. Here the CDR3 DNA reads TGTGCCAGCAGTTTACTGGGACTAGCGGGAGAGACCCAGTACTTC. Amino acid sequence: CASSLLGLAGETQYF.

In its sample, this clonotype was seen many times. This chain links TRBV2 with TRBJ1-2; no firm D call. Germline lookup yields CDR1 SNHLY and CDR2 FYNNEI. CDR3 length: 15 amino acids. Trimming removed 6 bases at V and 1 base at J, with 15 bases between. CDR3 nucleotide sequence: TGTGCCAGCAGCCTACTCCGGGAGGTTAACTATGGCTACACCTTC. Protein product: CASSLLREVNYGYTF. Full variable domain (missing parts from reference TRBV2 and TRBJ1-2): EPEVTQTPSHQVTQMGQEVILRCVPISNHLYFYWYRQILGQKVEFLVSFYNNEISEKSEIFDDQFSVERPDGSNFTLKIRSTKLEDSAMYFCASSLLREVNYGYTFGSGTRLTVV.

This clonotype was detected many times. The rearrangement joins TRBV27 to TRBJ1-1; no definite D call. Looked up from germline, CDR1 is MNHEY and CDR2 is SMNVEV (reference sequence). This CDR3 is 12 amino acids long. Trimming stripped 5 bases from V and 1 base from J, with 5 bases between. CDR3 protein: CASSRKNTEAFF. The CDR3 coding sequence is TGTGCCAGCAGTCGGAAGAACACTGAAGCTTTCTTT.

The chain combines TRBV6-2 or TRBV6-3 with TRBJ2-5; a weak D match, TRBD1 (6 bases). The CDR3 consists of 14 residues. Per the germline V gene, CDR1 is MNHEY and CDR2 is SVGEGT. V was clipped by 6 bases and J by 4 bases, with 15 bases between them. The CDR3 loop is CASRLRGPGETQYF. In DNA form, the CDR3 reads TGTGCCAGCAGACTCAGGGGCCCAGGAGAGACCCAGTACTTC.

This clonotype was recorded many times. The CDR3 region is CASSNLKRILSTDTQYF. The CDR3 DNA follows: TGTGCCAGCAGTAATCTAAAGCGGATCCTAAGCACAGATACGCAGTATTTT. The rearrangement uses TRBV28 and TRBJ2-3; tentative D call: TRBD2 (5 bases). Trimming left V 5 bases short and J 0 bases short, with 18 bases between. This CDR3 spans 17 amino acids. Germline values: CDR1 MDHEN, CDR2 SYDVKM.

The chain is built from TRBV5-1 and TRBJ2-3; TRBD2 agrees at 9 bases. The J segment lost 5 bases and the V segment lost 2 bases, leaving 6 bases of the junction unmatched. Germline V lookup: CDR1 SGHRS, CDR2 YFSETQ. The CDR3 spans 15 residues. The CDR3 nucleotides are TGCGCCAGCAGCTTACTAGCGGGTGGGATAGATACGCAGTATTTT. This encodes CASSLLAGGIDTQYF.

This clonotype was detected many times. The chain uses TRBV27 and TRBJ1-5; TRBD1 matches 9 bases. V trimming: 4 bases; J trimming: 7 bases; junction bases outside the gene matches: 8. The CDR3 runs to 15 residues. Germline V gene lookup returns CDR1 MNHEY and CDR2 SMNVEV (reference sequence). The CDR3 sequence is CASSSGTGFYQPQHF. DNA of the CDR3: TGTGCCAGCAGTTCGGGGACAGGGTTCTACCAGCCCCAGCATTTT.

This chain links TRBV9 with TRBJ1-3; D gene unclear. Trimming cost V 0 bases and J 0 bases, with 7 bases left between them. CDR3 size: 15 residues. Per the germline V gene, CDR1 is SGDLS and CDR2 is YYNGEE. The CDR3 protein is CASSVGGGSGNTIYF. As DNA, the CDR3 is TGTGCCAGCAGCGTAGGTGGAGGCTCTGGAAACACCATATATTTT. The whole variable domain, filled in from reference TRBV9 and TRBJ1-3, reads DSGVTQTPKHLITATGQRVTLRCSPRSGDLSVYWYQQSLDQGLQFLIQYYNGEERAKGNILERFSAQQFPDLHSELNLSSLELGDSALYFCASSVGGGSGNTIYFGEGSWLTVV.

The table lists this clonotype with many counts. J is TRBJ2-5 and V is TRBV6-1, with 8 bases fitting TRBD2. The CDR3 totals 15 residues. The germline V gene encodes CDR1 MNHNS and CDR2 SASEGT. The V gene end was trimmed by 5 bases and the J gene end by 2 bases; junction bases not matched to a gene: 7. CDR3 region: CASSPAGTRQETQYF. CDR3 DNA sequence: TGTGCCAGCAGTCCCGCCGGGACTAGGCAAGAGACCCAGTACTTC.

The chain is built from TRBV20-1 and TRBJ2-7; TRBD2 aligns across 11 bases. CDR1 and CDR2 (germline): DFQATT, SNEGSKA (reference sequence). CDR3 size: 15 residues. Losses at the gene ends were 0 bases for V and 1 base for J; bases not matched to a gene: 2. Here the CDR3 DNA reads TGCAGTGCTAGAGATAGCGGGAGGGGTTCCTACGAGCAGTACTTC. As protein: CSARDSGRGSYEQYF.

In its sample, this clonotype was seen a few times. The genes are TRBV19 and TRBJ2-1; D is unresolved. V was pared by 9 bases and J by 0 bases, with 18 bases between. The CDR3 is 16 amino acids. CDR1 is LNHDA and CDR2 is SQIVND in the germline V gene (reference sequence). CDR3 DNA: TGTGCCAGCCGGGCAGTGACACCGTTCTCCTACAATGAGCAGTTCTTC. This translates into CASRAVTPFSYNEQFF.

This clonotype was recorded many times. The chain links TRBV12-3 or TRBV12-4 to TRBJ1-1, with TRBD1 as a possible D gene (5 bases). The CDR3 is 14 amino acids. V was shortened by 6 bases and J by 4 bases, with 15 bases between the two germline ends. This CDR3 reads CASRSPQGFTEAFF. The CDR3 DNA follows: TGTGCCAGCAGATCCCCCCAGGGCTTCACTGAAGCTTTCTTT.

This clonotype was seen repeatedly, ten times or more. The rearrangement joins TRBV28 to TRBJ1-2; D gene ambiguous. Per germline, CDR1 MDHEN and CDR2 SYDVKM. This CDR3 spans 12 amino acids. Trimming cost V 5 bases and J 5 bases, with 9 bases left between them. The CDR3 is CASSKALYGYTF. For the CDR3, the DNA is TGTGCCAGCAGTAAGGCGCTTTATGGCTACACCTTC.

The V gene is TRBV5-1, the J gene TRBJ1-1, with D possibly being TRBD1 (5 bases). The CDR3 extends over 13 amino acids. CDR1 is SGHRS, CDR2 YFSETQ, per germline. V shed 7 bases and J shed 11 bases, with 21 bases lying between them. In DNA form, the CDR3 reads TGCGCCAGCCAACCCGGGACCCTACCGCCGGCTTTCTTT. Translated, it gives CASQPGTLPPAFF. Variable domain in full (rest from reference TRBV5-1 and TRBJ1-1): KAGVTQTPRYLIKTRGQQVTLSCSPISGHRSVSWYQQTPGQGLQFLFEYFSETQRNKGNFPGRFSGRQFSNSRSEMNVSTLELGDSALYLCASQPGTLPPAFFGQGTRLTVV.

The sample holds many counts of this clonotype. This sequence joins TRBV3-1 and TRBJ1-1; D remains ambiguous. CDR1 is LGHDT, CDR2 YNNKEL, per germline (reference sequence). Trimming removed 0 bases from V and 5 bases from J, with 13 bases in between. This CDR3 has 15 residues. The CDR3 region is CASSQDLPGWTEAFF. In DNA form, the CDR3 reads TGTGCCAGCAGCCAAGATCTTCCCGGGTGGACTGAAGCTTTCTTT.

The CDR3 DNA follows: TGTGCCTCCACACGCGGAGGCAGTGACTACAATGAGCAGTTCTTC. It specifies CASTRGGSDYNEQFF. The chain uses TRBV30 and TRBJ2-1, with D perhaps TRBD2 (5 bases). Looked up from germline, CDR1 is GTSNPN and CDR2 is SVGIG (reference sequence). The CDR3 is made up of 15 amino acids. V lost 7 bases and J 3 bases, leaving 19 bases between the germline ends.